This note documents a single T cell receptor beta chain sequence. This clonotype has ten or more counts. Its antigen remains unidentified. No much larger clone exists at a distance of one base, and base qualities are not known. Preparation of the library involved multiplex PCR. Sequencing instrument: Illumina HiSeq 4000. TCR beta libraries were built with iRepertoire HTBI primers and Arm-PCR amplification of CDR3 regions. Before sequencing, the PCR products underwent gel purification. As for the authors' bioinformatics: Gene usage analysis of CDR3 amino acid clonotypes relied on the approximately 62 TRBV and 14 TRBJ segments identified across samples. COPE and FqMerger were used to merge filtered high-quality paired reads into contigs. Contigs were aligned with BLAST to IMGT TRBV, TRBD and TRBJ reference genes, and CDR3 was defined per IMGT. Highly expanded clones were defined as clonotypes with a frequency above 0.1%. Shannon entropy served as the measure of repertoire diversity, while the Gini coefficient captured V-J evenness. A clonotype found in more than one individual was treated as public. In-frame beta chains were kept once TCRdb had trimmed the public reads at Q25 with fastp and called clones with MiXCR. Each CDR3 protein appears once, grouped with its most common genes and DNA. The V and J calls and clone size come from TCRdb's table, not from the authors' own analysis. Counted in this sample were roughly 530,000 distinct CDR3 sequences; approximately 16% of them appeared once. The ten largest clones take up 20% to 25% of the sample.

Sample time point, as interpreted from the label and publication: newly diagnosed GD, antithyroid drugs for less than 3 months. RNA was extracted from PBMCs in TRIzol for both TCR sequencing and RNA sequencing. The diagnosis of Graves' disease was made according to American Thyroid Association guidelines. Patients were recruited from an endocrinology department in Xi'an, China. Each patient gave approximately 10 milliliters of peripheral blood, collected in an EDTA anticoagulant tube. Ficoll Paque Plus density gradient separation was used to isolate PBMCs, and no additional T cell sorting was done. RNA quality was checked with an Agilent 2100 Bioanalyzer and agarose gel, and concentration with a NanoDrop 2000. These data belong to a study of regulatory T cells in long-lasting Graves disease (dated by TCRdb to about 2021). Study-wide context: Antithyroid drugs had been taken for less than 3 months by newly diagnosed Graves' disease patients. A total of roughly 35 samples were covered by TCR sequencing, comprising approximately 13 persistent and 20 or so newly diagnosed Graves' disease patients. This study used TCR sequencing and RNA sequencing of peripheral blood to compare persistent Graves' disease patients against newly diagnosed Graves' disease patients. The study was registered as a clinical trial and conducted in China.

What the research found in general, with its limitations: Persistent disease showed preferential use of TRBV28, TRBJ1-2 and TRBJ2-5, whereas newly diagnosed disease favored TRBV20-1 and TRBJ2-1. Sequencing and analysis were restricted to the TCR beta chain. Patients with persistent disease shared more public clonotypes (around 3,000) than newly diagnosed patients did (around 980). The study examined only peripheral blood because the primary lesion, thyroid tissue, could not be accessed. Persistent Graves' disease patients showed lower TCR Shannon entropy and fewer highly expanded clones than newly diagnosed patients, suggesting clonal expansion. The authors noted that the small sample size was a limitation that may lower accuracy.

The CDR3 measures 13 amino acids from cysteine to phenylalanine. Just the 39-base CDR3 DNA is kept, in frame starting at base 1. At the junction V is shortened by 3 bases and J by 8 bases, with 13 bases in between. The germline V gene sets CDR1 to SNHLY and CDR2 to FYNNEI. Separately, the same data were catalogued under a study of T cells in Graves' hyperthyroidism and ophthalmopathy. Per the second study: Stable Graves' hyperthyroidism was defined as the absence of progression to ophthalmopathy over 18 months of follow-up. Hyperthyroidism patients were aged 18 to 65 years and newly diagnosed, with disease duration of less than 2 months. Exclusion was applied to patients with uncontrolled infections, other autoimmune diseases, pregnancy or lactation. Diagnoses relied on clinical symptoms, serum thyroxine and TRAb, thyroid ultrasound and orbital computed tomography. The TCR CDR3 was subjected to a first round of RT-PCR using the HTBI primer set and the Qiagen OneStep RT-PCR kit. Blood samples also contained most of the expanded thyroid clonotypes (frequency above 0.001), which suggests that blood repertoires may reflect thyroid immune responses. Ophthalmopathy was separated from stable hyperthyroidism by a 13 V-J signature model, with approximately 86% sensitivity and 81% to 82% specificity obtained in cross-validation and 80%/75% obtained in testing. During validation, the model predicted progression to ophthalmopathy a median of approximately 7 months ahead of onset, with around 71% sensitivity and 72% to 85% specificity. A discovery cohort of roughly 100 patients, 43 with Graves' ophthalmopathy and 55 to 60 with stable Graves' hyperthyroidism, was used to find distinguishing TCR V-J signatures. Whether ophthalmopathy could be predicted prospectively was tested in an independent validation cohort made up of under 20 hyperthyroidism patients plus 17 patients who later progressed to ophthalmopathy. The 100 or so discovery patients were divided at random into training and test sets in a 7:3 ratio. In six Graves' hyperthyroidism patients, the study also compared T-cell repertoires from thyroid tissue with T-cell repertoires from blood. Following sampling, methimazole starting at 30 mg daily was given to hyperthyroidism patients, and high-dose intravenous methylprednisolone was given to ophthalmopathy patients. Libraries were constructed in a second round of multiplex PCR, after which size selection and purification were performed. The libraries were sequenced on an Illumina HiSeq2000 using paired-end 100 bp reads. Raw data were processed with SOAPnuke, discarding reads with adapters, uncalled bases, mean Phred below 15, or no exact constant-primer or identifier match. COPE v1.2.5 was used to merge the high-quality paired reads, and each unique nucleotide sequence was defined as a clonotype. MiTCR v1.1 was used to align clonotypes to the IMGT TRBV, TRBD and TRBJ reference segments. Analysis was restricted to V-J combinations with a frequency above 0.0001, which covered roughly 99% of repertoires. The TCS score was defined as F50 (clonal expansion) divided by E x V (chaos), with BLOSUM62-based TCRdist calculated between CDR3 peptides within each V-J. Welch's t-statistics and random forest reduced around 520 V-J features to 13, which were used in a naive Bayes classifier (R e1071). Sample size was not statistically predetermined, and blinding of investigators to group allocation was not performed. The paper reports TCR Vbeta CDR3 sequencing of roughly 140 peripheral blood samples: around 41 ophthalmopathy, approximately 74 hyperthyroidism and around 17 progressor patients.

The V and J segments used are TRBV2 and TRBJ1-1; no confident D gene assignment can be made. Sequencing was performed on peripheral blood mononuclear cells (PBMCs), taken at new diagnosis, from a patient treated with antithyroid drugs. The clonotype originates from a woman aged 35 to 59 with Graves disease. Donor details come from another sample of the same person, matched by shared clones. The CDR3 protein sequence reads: CASSEEATVEAFF. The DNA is TGTGCCAGCAGTGAGGAGGCGACGGTCGAAGCTTTCTTT.